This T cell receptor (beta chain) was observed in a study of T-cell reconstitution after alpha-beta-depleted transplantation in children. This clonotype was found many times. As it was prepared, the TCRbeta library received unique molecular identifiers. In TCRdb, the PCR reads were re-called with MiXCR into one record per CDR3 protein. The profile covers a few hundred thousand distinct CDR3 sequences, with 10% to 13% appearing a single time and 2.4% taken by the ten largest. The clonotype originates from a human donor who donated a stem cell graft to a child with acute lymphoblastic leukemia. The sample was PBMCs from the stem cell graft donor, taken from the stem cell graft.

The CDR3 loop reads CASSLAGSTYEQYF. In DNA form, the CDR3 reads TGTGCCAGCAGCTTAGCGGGGTCCACCTACGAGCAGTACTTC. The V call is TRBV7-9, the J call TRBJ2-7; D unresolved. CDR3 length: 14 amino acids. CDR1 and CDR2 from the germline V gene are SEHNR and FQNEAQ (reference sequence). V was trimmed by 0 bases and J by 2 bases, leaving 8 bases between them.